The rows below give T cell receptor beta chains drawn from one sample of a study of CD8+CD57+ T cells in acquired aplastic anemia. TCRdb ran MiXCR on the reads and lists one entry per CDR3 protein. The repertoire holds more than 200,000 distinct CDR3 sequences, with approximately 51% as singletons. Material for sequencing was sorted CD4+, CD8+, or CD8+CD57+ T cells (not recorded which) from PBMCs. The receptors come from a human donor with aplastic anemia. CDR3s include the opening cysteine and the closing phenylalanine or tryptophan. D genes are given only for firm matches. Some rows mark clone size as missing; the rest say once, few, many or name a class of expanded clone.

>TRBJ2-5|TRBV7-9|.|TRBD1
TGTGCCGGAGGGACAGGGGGGGAGACCCAGTACTTC
CAGGTGGETQYF
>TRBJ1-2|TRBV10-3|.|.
TGTGCCATCAGTGAGTCAGACGGACGGGGAGGTGGCTACACCTTC
CAISESDGRGGGYTF
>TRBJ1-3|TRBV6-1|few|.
TGTGCCACTTCTTCATCAGGGCTTGGAAACACCATATATTTT
CATSSSGLGNTIYF
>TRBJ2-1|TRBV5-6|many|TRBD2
TGTGCCAGCAGCCTGGGACTAGCGGGAGGTAGTGAGCAGTTCTTC
CASSLGLAGGSEQFF
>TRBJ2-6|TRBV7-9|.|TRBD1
TGTGCCGGCAGCACAGGAGACAGGGACTCTGGGGCCAACGTCCTGACTTTC
CAGSTGDRDSGANVLTF
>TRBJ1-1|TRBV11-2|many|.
TGTGCCAGCACCCTTTTCGGACAGTTGAACACTGAAGCTTTCTTT
CASTLFGQLNTEAFF
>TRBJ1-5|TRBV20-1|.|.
TGCAGTGCTAGAGTGGACAGTTATCAGCCCCAGCATTTT
CSARVDSYQPQHF
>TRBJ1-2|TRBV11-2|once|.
TGTGCCAGCAGCCTACTGGGACGCCCTAACTATGGCTACACCTTC
CASSLLGRPNYGYTF
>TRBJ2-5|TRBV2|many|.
TGTGCCAGCAGTGCGTCTACCTTCCAAGAGACCCAGTACTTC
CASSASTFQETQYF
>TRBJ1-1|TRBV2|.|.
TGTGCCAGCGGAAGGTTCGGGAACACTGAAGCTTTCTTT
CASGRFGNTEAFF
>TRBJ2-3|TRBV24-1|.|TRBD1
TGTGCCACCAGTGACCCTGGACAGGGACTCACAGATACGCAGTATTTT
CATSDPGQGLTDTQYF
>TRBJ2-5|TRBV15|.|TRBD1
TGTGCCACCAGCAAGGACAGGGGCCCAACAGGTACGCAGTACTTC
CATSKDRGPTGTQYF
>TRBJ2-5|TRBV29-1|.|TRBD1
TGCAGCGTCTCAGGGGGCGGAGAGACCCAGTACTTC
CSVSGGGETQYF
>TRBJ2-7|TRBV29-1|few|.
TGCAGCGTTGAAAGTAAGGGGATCACATCCTACGAGCAGTACTTC
CSVESKGITSYEQYF
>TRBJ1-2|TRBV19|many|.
TGTGCCAGTAGTATTGCCCCGGAGAATGGCTACACCTTC
CASSIAPENGYTF
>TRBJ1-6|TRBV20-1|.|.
TGCAGTGCTGGACGGACAGAGAGCTCCTATAATTCACCCCTCCACTTT
CSAGRTESSYNSPLHF
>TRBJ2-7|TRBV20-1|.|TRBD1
TGCAGTGCTAGGAGAAAGGGACAGGGGAGCTACGAGCAGTACTTC
CSARRKGQGSYEQYF
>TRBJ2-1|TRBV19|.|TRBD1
TGTGCCAGTAGTCTGACCGGGACAGGGGGCGCGGGGCCGTTCTTC
CASSLTGTGGAGPFF
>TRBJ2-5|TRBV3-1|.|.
TGTGCCAGCAGCCAAGATTTAGAGACCCAGTACTTC
CASSQDLETQYF
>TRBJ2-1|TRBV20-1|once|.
TGCAGTGCTACTGATGTCAATGAGCAGTTCTTC
CSATDVNEQFF
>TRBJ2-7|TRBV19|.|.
TGTGCCACTAAAAGGTTGGCGGGCGCCTACGAGCAGTACTTC
CATKRLAGAYEQYF
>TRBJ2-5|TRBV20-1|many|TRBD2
TGCAGTGCTAGAGAAGGGACTAGCGGGACCCAGTACTTC
CSAREGTSGTQYF
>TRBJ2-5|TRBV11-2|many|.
TGTGCCAGCAGCTACGACAGGGAGGGGCCCCAGTACTTC
CASSYDREGPQYF
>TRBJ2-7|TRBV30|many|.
TGTGCCTGGAGTAAGGACCGCTCCTACGAGCAGTACTTC
CAWSKDRSYEQYF
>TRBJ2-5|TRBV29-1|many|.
TGCAGCGTGGGCAGCCAAGAGACCCAGTACTTC
CSVGSQETQYF
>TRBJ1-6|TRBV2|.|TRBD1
TGTGCCAGCACCGGGACAGCCAATAATTCACCCCTCCACTTT
CASTGTANNSPLHF
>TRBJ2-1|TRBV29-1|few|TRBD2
TGCAGCGTCGGCGGGGGGGCGAAGGATGAGCAGTTCTTC
CSVGGGAKDEQFF
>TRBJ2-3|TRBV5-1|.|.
TGCGCCAGCAGCCACGACCCGGCCCCCGAACCGGGGGATACGCAGTATTTT
CASSHDPAPEPGDTQYF
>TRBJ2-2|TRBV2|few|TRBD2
TGTGCCAGCAGGTCGCGGGGGGCCACCGGGGAGCTGTTTTTT
CASRSRGATGELFF
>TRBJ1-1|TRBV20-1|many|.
TGCAGTGCTACAGGGGCGACTGAAGCTTTCTTT
CSATGATEAFF
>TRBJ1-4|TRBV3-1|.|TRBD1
TGTGCCAGCAGCCAGACAGGGTATGAAAAACTGTTTTTT
CASSQTGYEKLFF
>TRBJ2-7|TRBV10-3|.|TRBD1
TGTGCCAGCAGTTACCAGGGGGTGACCCCTGGCGAGCAGTACTTC
CASSYQGVTPGEQYF
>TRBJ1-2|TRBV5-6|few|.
TGTGCCAGCAGCTTGACCAGGCACTATGGCTACACCTTC
CASSLTRHYGYTF
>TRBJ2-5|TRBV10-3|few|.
TGTGCCATCAGAGGGGGGCAAGAGACCCAGTACTTC
CAIRGGQETQYF
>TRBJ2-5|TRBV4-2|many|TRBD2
TGTGCCAGCAGCCCAGGACTAGCGGGGGGACGGGAGACCCAGTACTTC
CASSPGLAGGRETQYF
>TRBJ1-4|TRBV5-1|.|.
TGCGCCAGCAGCCCCGGGGATGTACGTGGGGAAAAACTGTTTTTT
CASSPGDVRGEKLFF
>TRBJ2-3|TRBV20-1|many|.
TGCAGTGCTAGAGGGGTCGTACGAAGCACAGATACGCAGTATTTT
CSARGVVRSTDTQYF
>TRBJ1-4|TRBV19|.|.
TGTGCCAGCAGTGACGACGGCTTGAGTGAAAAACTGTTTTTT
CASSDDGLSEKLFF
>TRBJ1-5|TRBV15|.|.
TGTGCCACCAGCAGAGATCGGACGGAGAATCAGCCCCAGCATTTT
CATSRDRTENQPQHF
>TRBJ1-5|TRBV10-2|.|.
TGCGCCAGCCAAGGGACGGGCTCGGGGCAGCCCCAGCATTTT
CASQGTGSGQPQHF
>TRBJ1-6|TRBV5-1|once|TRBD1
TGCGCCAGCAGACTGGGACAGGGGGGATCACCCCTCCACTTT
CASRLGQGGSPLHF
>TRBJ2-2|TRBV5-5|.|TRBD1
TGTGCCAGCAGTCCCCCGTACAGGGGTAACACCGGGGAGCTGTTTTTT
CASSPPYRGNTGELFF
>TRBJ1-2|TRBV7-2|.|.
TGTGCCAGTAACGCAGGGGACACCCGGGCGAACTATGGCTACACCTTC
CASNAGDTRANYGYTF
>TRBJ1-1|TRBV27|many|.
TGTGCCAGCAGCTTATCAGGGATGAACACTGAAGCTTTCTTT
CASSLSGMNTEAFF
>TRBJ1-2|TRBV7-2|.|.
TGTGCCAGCAGCTTGCCACCGGGGCCTGTGATCTTC
CASSLPPGPVIF
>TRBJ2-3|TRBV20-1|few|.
TGCAGTGCTAGCGTAGGCACGGGACGGCCTGGGAGAGATACGCAGTATTTT
CSASVGTGRPGRDTQYF
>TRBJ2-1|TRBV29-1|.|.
TGCAGCGTTGAGGGTCTAGCAGGCAATGAGCAGTTCTTC
CSVEGLAGNEQFF
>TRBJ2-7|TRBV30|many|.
TGTGCCTGGAGTGTAGGCGGGTACGAGCAGTACTTC
CAWSVGGYEQYF
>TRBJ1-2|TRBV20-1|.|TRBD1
TGCAGTGCTATCCATACAGGGGGTCCAAGTGGCTACACCTTC
CSAIHTGGPSGYTF